This T cell receptor beta chain was retrieved from a study of early T cells in non-severe SARS-CoV-2 infection. The overall study: Whole-blood bulk RNA, unsorted, was sequenced, and chains were unpaired.

CDR3 length equals 12 residues. V shed 6 bases and J shed 7 bases, with 9 bases lying between them. Germline V gene lookup returns CDR1 LNHDA and CDR2 SQIVND (reference sequence). Attachment of unique molecular identifiers was made to individual cDNA molecules. From the 5' RACE reads, TCRdb called clonotypes with MiXCR, one entry per CDR3 protein. The table has 65,000 to 85,000 distinct CDR3 sequences, approximately 13% seen once; the top ten hold about 5%. In this sample, this clonotype turned up many times. Its target is not known. Study results and caveats: There was a bias toward anti-spike CD8 responses in VDJdb matching, which missed private and CD4 specificities.

The chain employs TRBV19 and TRBJ2-2; D uncertain. The sample was whole blood. The clonotype was recovered from an adult who was a healthcare worker with PCR-confirmed SARS-CoV-2 infection or an uninfected control (not recorded which). Here the CDR3 DNA reads TGTGCCAGTAGCTGGGGTGGCGGGGAGCTGTTTTTT. It translates to CASSWGGGELFF. Full variable domain (rest looked up from reference TRBV19 and TRBJ2-2): DGGITQSPKYLFRKEGQNVTLSCEQNLNHDAMYWYRQDPGQGLRLIYYSQIVNDFQKGDIAEGYSVSREKKESFPLTVTSAQKNPTAFYLCASSWGGGELFFGEGSRLTVL.